The present T cell receptor (beta chain) was sequenced within a study of blood T cell repertoires in COVID-19. At the level of the study: PBMCs, B-cell-depleted T cells, or T cells provided the cDNA or gDNA that made up the material.

Ages ranged from about 18 to 100 years, with residence in about 24 US areas. Participant-reported clinical history was the basis for cohort assignment. The germline CDR1 and CDR2 sequences are GTSNPN and SVGIG (reference sequence). J lost 5 bases, V lost 6 bases, and 6 bases had no gene match. The CDR3 loop spans 13 amino acids. As handled by the study authors: Estimation of nucleated cell counts relied on the amplification of reference gene primers. Some clones are missing from TCRdb's copy, which holds only in-frame ones; the method was immunoSEQ multiplex PCR. The V and J calls and clone size come from that table; D and trimming were worked out from the DNA. The sample holds some 260,000 clones, more than 85% seen once.

Sample: PBMCs or T cells enriched from blood (not recorded which). J is TRBJ2-2 and V is TRBV30, with 7 bases matching TRBD2. This receptor was obtained from a man aged 35 to 55 who had recovered from COVID-19. The CDR3, as DNA: TGTGCCTGCTCCGGGACTACGACCGGGGAGCTGTTTTTT. Translation gives CACSGTTTGELFF.